This entry is about one T cell receptor (beta chain). Germline V gene sequence: CDR1 DFQATT, CDR2 SNEGSKA (reference sequence). Between the trimmed V and J ends, which lost 3 bases and 0 bases, there was a span of 18 bases. The CDR3 loop spans 16 amino acids. Per the authors' pipeline: How many nucleated cells were present was estimated from reference gene primer amplification. Libraries were prepared by immunoSEQ multiplex PCR; TCRdb keeps only in-frame clonotypes and omits some of them. The DNA was the basis for D and trimming; V, J and clone size are from that table. The sample lists approximately 250,000 clones; around 82% were seen once. This sample stems from a study of blood T cell repertoires in COVID-19. About the research overall: COVID-19 samples from acute and convalescent phases originated in the United States, Italy and Spain.

This TCR came from a human donor in a cohort sampled during active COVID-19. J is TRBJ2-7 and V is TRBV20-1, with a tentative D call TRBD2 (7 bases). Input material: peripheral blood. This CDR3 reads CSASGLGGGYSYEQYF. The CDR3 coding sequence is TGCAGTGCTAGTGGCCTGGGGGGGGGCTACTCCTACGAGCAGTACTTC.